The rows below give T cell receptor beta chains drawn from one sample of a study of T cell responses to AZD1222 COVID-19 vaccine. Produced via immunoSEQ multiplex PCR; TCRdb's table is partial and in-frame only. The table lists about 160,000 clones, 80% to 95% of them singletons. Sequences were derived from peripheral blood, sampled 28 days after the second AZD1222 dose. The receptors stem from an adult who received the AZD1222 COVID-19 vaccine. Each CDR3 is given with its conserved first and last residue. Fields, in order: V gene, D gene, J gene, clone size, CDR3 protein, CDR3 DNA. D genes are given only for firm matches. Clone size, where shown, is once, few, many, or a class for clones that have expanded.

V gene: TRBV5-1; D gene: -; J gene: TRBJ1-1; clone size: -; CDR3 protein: CASSLGQTNTEAFF; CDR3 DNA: TGCGCCAGCAGCTTGGGACAGACAAACACTGAAGCTTTCTTT
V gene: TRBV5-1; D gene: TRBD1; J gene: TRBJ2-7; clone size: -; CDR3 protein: CASSSGQAISYEQYF; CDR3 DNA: TGCGCCAGCAGCTCAGGACAGGCCATATCCTACGAGCAGTACTTC
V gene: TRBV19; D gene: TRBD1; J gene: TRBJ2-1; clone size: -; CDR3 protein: CASSIVRTGDNEQFF; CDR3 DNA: TGTGCCAGTAGTATAGTTAGGACAGGGGACAATGAGCAGTTCTTC
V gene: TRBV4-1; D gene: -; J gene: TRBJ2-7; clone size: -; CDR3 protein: CASSQERLADEQYF; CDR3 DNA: TGCGCCAGCAGCCAAGAAAGATTAGCGGACGAGCAGTACTTC
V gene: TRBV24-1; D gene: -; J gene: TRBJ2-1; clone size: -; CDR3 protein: CATSDLGVYNEQFF; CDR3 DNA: TGTGCCACCAGTGATTTGGGGGTATACAATGAGCAGTTCTTC
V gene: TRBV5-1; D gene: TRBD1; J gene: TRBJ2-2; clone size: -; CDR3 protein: CASSSLGQPNTGELFF; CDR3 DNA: TGCGCCAGCAGCTCCTTGGGACAGCCGAACACCGGGGAGCTGTTTTTT
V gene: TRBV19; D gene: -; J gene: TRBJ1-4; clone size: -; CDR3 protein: CASSPRVGGLFF; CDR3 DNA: TGTGCCAGTAGTCCCCGGGTCGGAGGACTGTTTTTT
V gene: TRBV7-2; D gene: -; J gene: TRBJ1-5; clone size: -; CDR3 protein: CASSLPDSNQPQHF; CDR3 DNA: TGTGCCAGCAGCTTACCGGACAGCAATCAGCCCCAGCATTTT
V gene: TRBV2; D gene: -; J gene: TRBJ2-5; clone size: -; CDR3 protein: CASSDLQARWETQYF; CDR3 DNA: TGTGCCAGCAGTGATCTACAGGCGCGGTGGGAGACCCAGTACTTC
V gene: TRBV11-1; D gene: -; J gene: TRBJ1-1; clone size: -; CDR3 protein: CASSSTGRSTEAFF; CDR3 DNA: TGTGCCAGCAGCTCTACAGGGAGGAGCACTGAAGCTTTCTTT
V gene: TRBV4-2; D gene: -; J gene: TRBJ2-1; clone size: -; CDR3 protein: CASRYQGLPQEQFF; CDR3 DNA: TGTGCCAGCCGCTACCAGGGACTCCCTCAAGAGCAGTTCTTC
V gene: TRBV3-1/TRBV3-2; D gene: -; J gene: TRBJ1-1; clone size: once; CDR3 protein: CASSQYDQSTEAFF; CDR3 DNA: TGTGCCAGCAGCCAGTACGACCAATCCACTGAAGCTTTCTTT
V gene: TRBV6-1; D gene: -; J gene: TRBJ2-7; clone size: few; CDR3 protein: CASSEAGFYEQYF; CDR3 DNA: TGTGCCAGCAGTGAAGCAGGGTTCTACGAGCAGTACTTC
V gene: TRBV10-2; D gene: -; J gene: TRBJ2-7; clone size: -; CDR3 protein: CASRREGRASYEQYF; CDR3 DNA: TGCGCCAGCAGGCGAGAGGGGCGGGCTTCCTACGAGCAGTACTTC
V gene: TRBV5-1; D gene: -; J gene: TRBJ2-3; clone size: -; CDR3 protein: CASTLSGGTDTQYF; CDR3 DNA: TGCGCCAGCACCCTGTCAGGGGGGACAGATACGCAGTATTTT